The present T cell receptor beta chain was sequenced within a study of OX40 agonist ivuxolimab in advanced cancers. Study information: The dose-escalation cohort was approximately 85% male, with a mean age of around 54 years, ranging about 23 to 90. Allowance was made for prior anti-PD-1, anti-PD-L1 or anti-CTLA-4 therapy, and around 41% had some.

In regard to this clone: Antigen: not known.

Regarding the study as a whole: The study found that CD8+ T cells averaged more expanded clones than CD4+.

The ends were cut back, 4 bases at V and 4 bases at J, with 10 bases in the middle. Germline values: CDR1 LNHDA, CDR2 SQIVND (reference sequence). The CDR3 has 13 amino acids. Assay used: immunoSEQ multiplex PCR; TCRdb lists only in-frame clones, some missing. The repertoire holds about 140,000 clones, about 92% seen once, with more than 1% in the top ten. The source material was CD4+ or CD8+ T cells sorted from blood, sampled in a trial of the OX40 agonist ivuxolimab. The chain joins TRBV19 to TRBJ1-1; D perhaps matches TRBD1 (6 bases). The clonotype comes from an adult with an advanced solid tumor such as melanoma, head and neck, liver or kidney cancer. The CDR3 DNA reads TGTGCCAGTAGTAAGAGGGGGGTCACTGAAGCTTTCTTT. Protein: CASSKRGVTEAFF.